Shown below are 16 T cell receptor beta chains from a single sample sequenced in a study of T cell clones after liver transplantation. Here immunoSEQ multiplex PCR was the method, and the copy in TCRdb shows in-frame clones only, minus some. The repertoire has 75,000 to 95,000 clones, 70% to 90% of them found once; the top ten carry 2.8%. Here the sequenced sample was CD4+ T cells from blood, taken at the 22-month timepoint. All receptors derive from a human patient who received a liver transplant. Part of the T cell pool may stem from the graft donor.

The V and J genes are TRBV15 and TRBJ2-3; the match to TRBD2 covers 7 bases. With 0 bases clipped from V and 8 bases from J, the junction kept 5 bases outside the gene matches. The length of the CDR3 is 14 residues. Germline-derived CDR1 and CDR2 are LNHNV and YYDKDF (reference sequence). The CDR3 nucleotides are TGTGCCACCAGCAGAGATCTGACGGGGGGTACGCAGTATTTT. It specifies CATSRDLTGGTQYF.

In this sample, this clone turned up once. The CDR3 sequence is CASSLLAGAVTEAFF. The CDR3 bases are TGTGCCAGCAGCTTATTAGCGGGGGCTGTGACTGAAGCTTTCTTT. V and J are TRBV7-9 and TRBJ1-1, with D tentatively TRBD1 (6 bases). CDR1 and CDR2 from the germline V gene are SEHNR and FQNEAQ (reference sequence). V shed 2 bases and J shed 5 bases, with 15 bases lying between them. The CDR3 totals 15 residues.

The gene calls are TRBV5-1 and TRBJ2-1; 11 positions match TRBD2. This CDR3 has 17 residues. The V segment lost 3 bases and the J segment 0 bases; nucleotides outside the gene matches: 5. Per germline, CDR1 SGHRS and CDR2 YFSETQ. The CDR3 protein is CASSSSGRPSSYNEQFF. As DNA, the CDR3 is TGCGCCAGCAGCTCTAGCGGGAGGCCTAGCTCCTACAATGAGCAGTTCTTC.

The V and J genes are TRBV5-4 and TRBJ2-7; D not resolved. The CDR3 is 14 residues long. Germline V gene lookup returns CDR1 SGHNT and CDR2 YYREEE (reference sequence). Trimming removed 1 base from V and 7 bases from J, with 15 bases in between. CDR3 protein: CASSLYPPNFEQYF. The CDR3 bases are TGTGCCAGCAGCTTGTACCCTCCAAATTTTGAGCAGTACTTC.

V is TRBV10-3 and J is TRBJ2-7, with TRBD2 matching over 12 bases. Germline-derived CDR1 and CDR2 are ENHRY and SYGVKD. The CDR3 consists of 17 residues. The J segment lost 3 bases and the V segment lost 0 bases, leaving 6 bases of the junction unmatched. CDR3 sequence reads: CAISESGLAGSLYEQYF. In DNA, the CDR3 is TGTGCCATCAGTGAGTCGGGACTAGCGGGTTCGCTCTACGAGCAGTACTTC.

V is TRBV7-2 and J is TRBJ1-2; D perhaps matches TRBD1 (5 bases). Germline V lookup: CDR1 SGHTA, CDR2 FQGNSA. V lost 0 bases to trimming and J lost 2 bases, with 10 bases between them. CDR3 size: 15 residues. CDR3 amino acids: CASSLALRGNYGYTF. For the CDR3, the DNA is TGTGCCAGCAGCTTAGCTCTTAGGGGCAACTATGGCTACACCTTC.

V usage is TRBV14 and J usage is TRBJ1-2; D is unclear. Germline loops: CDR1 SGHDN, CDR2 FVKESK. The germline V and J ends were trimmed by 0 bases and 4 bases, with 9 bases remaining between them. The CDR3 spans 14 residues. CDR3 sequence: CASSQDETVYGYTF. The CDR3 nucleotides are TGTGCCAGCAGCCAAGATGAGACGGTCTATGGCTACACCTTC.

The sample holds a few counts of this clone. The rearrangement links TRBV30 to TRBJ2-3, with 7 positions matching TRBD2. The CDR3 contains 14 residues. V lost 3 bases to trimming and J lost 4 bases; unmatched junction nucleotides: 7. Per the germline V gene, CDR1 is GTSNPN and CDR2 is SVGIG (reference sequence). The CDR3 is CAWRTGRSADTQYF. For the CDR3, the DNA is TGTGCCTGGAGAACCGGGAGGTCGGCAGATACGCAGTATTTT.

V gene TRBV9 combines with J gene TRBJ2-1; 11 nucleotides line up with TRBD2. V lost 1 base and J lost 7; bases outside the gene matches: 7. Germline CDR1 SGDLS, CDR2 YYNGEE. This CDR3 is built from 16 residues. The CDR3 DNA follows: TGTGCCAGCAGCGTATCACTAGCGGGAGATGGGAATGAGCAGTTCTTC. Its translation is CASSVSLAGDGNEQFF.

This chain uses TRBV29-1 with TRBJ1-1; no clear D. This CDR3 spans 11 amino acids. V was pared by 6 bases and J by 0 bases, with 5 bases between. Germline CDR1 reads SQVTM; CDR2 reads ANQGSEA. Here the CDR3 reads CSVRLNTEAFF. CDR3 sequence (DNA): TGCAGCGTGCGGTTGAACACTGAAGCTTTCTTT.

This clone was counted at least ten times. V usage is TRBV28 and J usage is TRBJ2-5; D could derive from TRBD1 or TRBD2 (5 bases each). The CDR3 loop spans 14 amino acids. The germline CDR1 and CDR2 sequences are MDHEN and SYDVKM. The V end was cut by 2 bases, the J end by 4 bases, with 11 bases between. The CDR3 sequence: CASSLPRGLETQYF. The CDR3 DNA reads TGTGCCAGCAGTTTACCACGGGGCCTAGAGACCCAGTACTTC.

The chain joins TRBV19 to TRBJ2-3; D uncertain. This CDR3 is built from 13 residues. Germline CDR1 and CDR2: LNHDA and SQIVND (reference sequence). Trimming took off 3 bases at V and 5 bases at J, with 9 bases between the two ends. The CDR3 region is CASSIMLGDTQYF. The CDR3, as DNA: TGTGCCAGTAGTATTATGTTAGGAGATACGCAGTATTTT.

V is TRBV6-6 and J is TRBJ1-1, with D tentatively TRBD1 (6 bases). The CDR3 has 14 amino acids. Germline assignment: CDR1 MNHNY and CDR2 SVGAGI (reference sequence). Trimming cost V 2 bases and J 3 bases, with 10 bases left between them. The CDR3 DNA is TGTGCCAGCAGTTACGGGGGCAGCTACACTGAAGCTTTCTTT. Translated, it gives CASSYGGSYTEAFF.

This clone showed up just a few times. J is TRBJ1-3 and V is TRBV5-4; D gene ambiguous. V was cut by 2 bases and J by 2 bases, with 8 bases left in between. Germline V CDR1 and CDR2: SGHNT, YYREEE (reference sequence). This CDR3 is built from 14 residues. CDR3 region: CASSLNPPGNTIYF. The DNA of the CDR3 is TGTGCCAGCAGCTTAAATCCTCCTGGAAACACCATATATTTT.

This clone was seen more than once but under ten times. V usage is TRBV28 and J usage is TRBJ1-1; TRBD1 aligns across 7 bases. V shed 10 bases and J 2 bases; nucleotides not matched to a gene: 7. This CDR3 comprises 13 residues. Germline values: CDR1 MDHEN, CDR2 SYDVKM. The CDR3 is CATRQGLNTEAFF. As DNA, the CDR3 is TGTGCCACCCGACAGGGCCTCAACACTGAAGCTTTCTTT.

The rearrangement joins TRBV6-1 to TRBJ2-1; the D gene is possibly TRBD2 (5 bases). V dropped 1 base and J dropped 0 bases, with 10 bases sitting between them. Germline V lookup: CDR1 MNHNS, CDR2 SASEGT. CDR3 size: 16 residues. The CDR3 loop reads CASSEERRSSYNEQFF. In DNA form, the CDR3 reads TGTGCCAGCAGTGAAGAGCGGCGGAGCTCCTACAATGAGCAGTTCTTC.